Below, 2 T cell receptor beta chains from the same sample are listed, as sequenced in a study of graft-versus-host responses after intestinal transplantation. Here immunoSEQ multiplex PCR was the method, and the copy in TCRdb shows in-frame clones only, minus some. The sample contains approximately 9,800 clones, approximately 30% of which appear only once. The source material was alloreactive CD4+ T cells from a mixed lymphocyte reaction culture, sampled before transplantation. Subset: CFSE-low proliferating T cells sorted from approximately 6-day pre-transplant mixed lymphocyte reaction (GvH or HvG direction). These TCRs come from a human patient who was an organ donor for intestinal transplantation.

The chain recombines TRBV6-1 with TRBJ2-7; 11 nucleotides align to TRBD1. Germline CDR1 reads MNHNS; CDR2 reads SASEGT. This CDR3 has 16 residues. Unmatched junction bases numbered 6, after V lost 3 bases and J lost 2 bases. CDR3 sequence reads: CASSEPGQGVTYEQYF. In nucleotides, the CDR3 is TGTGCCAGCAGTGAGCCGGGACAGGGGGTAACCTACGAGCAGTACTTC.

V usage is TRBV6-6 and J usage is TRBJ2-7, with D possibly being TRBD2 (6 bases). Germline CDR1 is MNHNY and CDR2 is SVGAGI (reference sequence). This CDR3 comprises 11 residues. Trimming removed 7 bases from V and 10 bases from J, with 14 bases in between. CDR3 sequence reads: CASIWGDRQYF. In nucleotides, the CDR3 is TGTGCCAGCATATGGGGGGACCGCCAGTACTTC.